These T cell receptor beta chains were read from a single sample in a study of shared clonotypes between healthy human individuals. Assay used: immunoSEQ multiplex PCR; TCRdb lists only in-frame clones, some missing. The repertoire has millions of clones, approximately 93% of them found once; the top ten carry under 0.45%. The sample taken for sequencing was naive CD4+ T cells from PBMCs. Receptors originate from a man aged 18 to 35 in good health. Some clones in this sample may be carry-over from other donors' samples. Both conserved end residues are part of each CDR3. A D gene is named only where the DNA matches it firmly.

cdr3_nt: TGTGCCAGCAGCAAGGGACAGCAAGAGACCCAGTACTTC
cdr3_aa: CASSKGQQETQYF
v_call: TRBV5-6
j_call: TRBJ2-5
d_call: TRBD1

cdr3_nt: TGTGCCAGCAGCCCCAGAACAGACTCTGGAAACACCATATATTTT
cdr3_aa: CASSPRTDSGNTIYF
v_call: TRBV7-6
j_call: TRBJ1-3
d_call: -

cdr3_nt: TGTGCCAGCAGCTTGGGTCGTCCCCTTTCTCAGTATTTT
cdr3_aa: CASSLGRPLSQYF
v_call: TRBV5-8
j_call: TRBJ2-3
d_call: -

cdr3_nt: TGTGCCAGCAGCAAAGAACCCGCTTTCTTT
cdr3_aa: CASSKEPAFF
v_call: TRBV2
j_call: TRBJ1-1
d_call: -

cdr3_nt: TGTGCCAGCAGCTTGACTATCCCGGGGGAGCAGTACTTC
cdr3_aa: CASSLTIPGEQYF
v_call: TRBV7-7
j_call: TRBJ2-7
d_call: -

cdr3_nt: TGCGCCAGCAGCTCACTAGCGGGAGGACCACCGTCCTACAATGAGCAGTTCTTC
cdr3_aa: CASSSLAGGPPSYNEQFF
v_call: TRBV5-1
j_call: TRBJ2-1
d_call: TRBD2

cdr3_nt: TGTGCCAGCAGCCTCGTGTTGGAGCAGTACTTC
cdr3_aa: CASSLVLEQYF
v_call: TRBV7-2
j_call: TRBJ2-7
d_call: -

cdr3_nt: TGTGCCAGCAGCTCTAATCCCAGCAGGGGAAACAATGAGCAGTTCTTC
cdr3_aa: CASSSNPSRGNNEQFF
v_call: TRBV7-9
j_call: TRBJ2-1
d_call: -

cdr3_nt: TGCGCCAGCAGCTTGGACGGGACAGGGAGGGCCTACGAGCAGTACTTC
cdr3_aa: CASSLDGTGRAYEQYF
v_call: TRBV5-1
j_call: TRBJ2-7
d_call: TRBD1

cdr3_nt: TGTGCCAGCAGTATACCGGGACAGATCTACGAGCAGTACTTC
cdr3_aa: CASSIPGQIYEQYF
v_call: TRBV27
j_call: TRBJ2-7
d_call: TRBD1